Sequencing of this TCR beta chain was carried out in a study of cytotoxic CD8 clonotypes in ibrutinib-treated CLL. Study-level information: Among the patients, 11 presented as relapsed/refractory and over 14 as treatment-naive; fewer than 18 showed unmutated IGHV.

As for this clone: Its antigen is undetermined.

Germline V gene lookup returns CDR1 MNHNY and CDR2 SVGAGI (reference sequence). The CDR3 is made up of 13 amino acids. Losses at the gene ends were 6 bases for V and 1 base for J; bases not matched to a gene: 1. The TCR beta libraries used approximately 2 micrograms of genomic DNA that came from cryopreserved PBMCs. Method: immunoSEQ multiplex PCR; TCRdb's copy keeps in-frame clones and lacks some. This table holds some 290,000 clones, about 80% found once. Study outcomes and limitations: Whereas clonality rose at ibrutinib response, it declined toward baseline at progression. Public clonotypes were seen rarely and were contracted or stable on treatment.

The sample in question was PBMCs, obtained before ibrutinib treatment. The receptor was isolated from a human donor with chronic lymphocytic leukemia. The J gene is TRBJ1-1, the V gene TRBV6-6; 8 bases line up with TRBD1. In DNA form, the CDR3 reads TGTGCCAGCAGGCAGGGGGCGAACACTGAAGCTTTCTTT. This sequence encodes CASRQGANTEAFF.